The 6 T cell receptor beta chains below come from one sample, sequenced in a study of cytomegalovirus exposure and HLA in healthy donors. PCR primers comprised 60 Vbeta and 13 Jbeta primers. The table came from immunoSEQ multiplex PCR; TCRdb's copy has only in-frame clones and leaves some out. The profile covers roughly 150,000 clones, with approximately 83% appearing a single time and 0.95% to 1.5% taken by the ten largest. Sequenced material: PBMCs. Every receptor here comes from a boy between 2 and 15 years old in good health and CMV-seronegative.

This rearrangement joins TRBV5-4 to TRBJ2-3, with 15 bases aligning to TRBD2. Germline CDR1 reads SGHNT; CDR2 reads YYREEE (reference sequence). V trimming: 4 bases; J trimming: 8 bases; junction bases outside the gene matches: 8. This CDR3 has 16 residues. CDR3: CASSPGLAGGPATQYF. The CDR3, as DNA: TGTGCCAGCAGCCCTGGACTAGCGGGAGGGCCGGCTACGCAGTATTTT.

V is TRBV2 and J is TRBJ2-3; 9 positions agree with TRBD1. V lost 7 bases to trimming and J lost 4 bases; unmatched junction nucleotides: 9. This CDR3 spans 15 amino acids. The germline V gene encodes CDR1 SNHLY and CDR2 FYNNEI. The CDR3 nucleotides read TGTGCCAGCAATCCCGGGACAGGGTTCCCAGATACGCAGTATTTT. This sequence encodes CASNPGTGFPDTQYF.

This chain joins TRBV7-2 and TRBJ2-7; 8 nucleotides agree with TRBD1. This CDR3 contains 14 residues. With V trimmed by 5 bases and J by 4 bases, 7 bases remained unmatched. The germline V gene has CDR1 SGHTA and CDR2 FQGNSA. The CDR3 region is CASSLTGERYEQYF. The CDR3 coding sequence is TGTGCCAGCAGCCTGACAGGGGAGAGGTACGAGCAGTACTTC.

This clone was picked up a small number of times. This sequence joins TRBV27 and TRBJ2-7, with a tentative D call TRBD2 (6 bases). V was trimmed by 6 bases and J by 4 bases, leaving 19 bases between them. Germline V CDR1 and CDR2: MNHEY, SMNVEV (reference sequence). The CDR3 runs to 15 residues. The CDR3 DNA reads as TGTGCCAGCAGAGAGGCCGGAGGGCCGATATACGAGCAGTACTTC. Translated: CASREAGGPIYEQYF.

The CDR3 DNA reads TGTGCCAGCAGTGTCAGCGGGGGGGCTAGCACAGATACGCAGTATTTT. This gives the protein CASSVSGGASTDTQYF. The chain employs TRBV6-4 and TRBJ2-3; 10 bases are a match to TRBD2. The V gene end was trimmed by 4 bases and the J gene end by 0 bases; junction bases not matched to a gene: 4. The CDR3 sequence is 16 residues long. The germline CDR1 and CDR2 sequences are MRHNA and SNTAGT.

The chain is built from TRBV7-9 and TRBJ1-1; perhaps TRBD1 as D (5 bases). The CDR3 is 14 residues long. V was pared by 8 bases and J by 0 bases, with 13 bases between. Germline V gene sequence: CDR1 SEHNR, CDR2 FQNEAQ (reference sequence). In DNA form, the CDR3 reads TGTGCCAGCGGCCAGGGCCCCATGAACACTGAAGCTTTCTTT. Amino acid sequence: CASGQGPMNTEAFF.